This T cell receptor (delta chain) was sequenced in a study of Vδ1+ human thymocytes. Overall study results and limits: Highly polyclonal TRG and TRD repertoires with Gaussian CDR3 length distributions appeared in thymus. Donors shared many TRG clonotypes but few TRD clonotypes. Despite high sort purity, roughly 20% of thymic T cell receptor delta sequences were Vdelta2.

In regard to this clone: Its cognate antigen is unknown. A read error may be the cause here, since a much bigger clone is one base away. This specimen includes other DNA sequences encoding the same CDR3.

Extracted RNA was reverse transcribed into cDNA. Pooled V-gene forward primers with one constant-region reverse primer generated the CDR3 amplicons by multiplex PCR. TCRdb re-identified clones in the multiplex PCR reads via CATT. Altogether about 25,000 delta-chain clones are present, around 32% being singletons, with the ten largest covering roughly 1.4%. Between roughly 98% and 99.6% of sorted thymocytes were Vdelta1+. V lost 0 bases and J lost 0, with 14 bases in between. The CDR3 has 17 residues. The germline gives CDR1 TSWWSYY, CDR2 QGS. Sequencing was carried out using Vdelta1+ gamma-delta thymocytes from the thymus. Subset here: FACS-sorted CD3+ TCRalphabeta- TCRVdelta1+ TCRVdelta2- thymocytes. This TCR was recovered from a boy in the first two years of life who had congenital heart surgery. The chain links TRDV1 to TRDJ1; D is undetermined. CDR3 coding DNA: TGTGCTCTTGGGGAACTCGTACTAAGCTATTACACCGATAAACTCATCTTT. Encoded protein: CALGELVLSYYTDKLIF.